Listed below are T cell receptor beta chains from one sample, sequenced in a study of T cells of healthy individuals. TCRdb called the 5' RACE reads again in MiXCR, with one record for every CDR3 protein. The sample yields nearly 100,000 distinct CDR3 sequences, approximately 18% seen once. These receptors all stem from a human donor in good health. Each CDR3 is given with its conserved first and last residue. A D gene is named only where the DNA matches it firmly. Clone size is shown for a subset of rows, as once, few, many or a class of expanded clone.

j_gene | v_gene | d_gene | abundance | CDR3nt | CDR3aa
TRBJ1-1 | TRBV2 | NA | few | TGTGCCAGCAGGAATGACAGAACGAGCACTGAAGCTTTCTTT | CASRNDRTSTEAFF
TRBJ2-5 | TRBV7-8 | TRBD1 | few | TGTGCCAGCAGCCTCCGGGACAGGGGGACCCAGTACTTC | CASSLRDRGTQYF
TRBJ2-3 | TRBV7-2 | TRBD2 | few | TGTGCCAGCAGCCCGAGCGGGGGCACAGATACGCAGTATTTT | CASSPSGGTDTQYF
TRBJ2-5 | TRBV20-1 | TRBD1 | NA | TGCAGTGCTAGAGATTTAGGGGGCGAGACCCAGTACTTC | CSARDLGGETQYF
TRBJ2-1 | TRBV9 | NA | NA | TGTGCCAGCAGCCCCGGGGCAGCGCCATACAATGAGCAGTTCTTC | CASSPGAAPYNEQFF
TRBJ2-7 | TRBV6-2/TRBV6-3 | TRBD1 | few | TGTGCCAGCAGTTACCATGGACAGGGGCCCTACGAGCAGTACTTC | CASSYHGQGPYEQYF
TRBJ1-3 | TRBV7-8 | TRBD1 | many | TGTGCCAGCAGCCGAGCAGGGGGCGCTGGAAACACCATATATTTT | CASSRAGGAGNTIYF
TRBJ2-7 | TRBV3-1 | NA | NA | TGTGCCAGCAGCCCCCGTCGCGTAGCGGCAGACAGCTCCTACGAGCAGTACTTC | CASSPRRVAADSSYEQYF
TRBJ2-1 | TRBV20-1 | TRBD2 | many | TGCAGTGCTCGGGAAGGCGCTAGCGGGATCAATGAGCAGTTCTTC | CSAREGASGINEQFF
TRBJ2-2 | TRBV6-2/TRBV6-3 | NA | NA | TGTGCCAGCAGAGGTCGGAGGGCCCCGCTAGACACCGGGGAGCTGTTTTTT | CASRGRRAPLDTGELFF
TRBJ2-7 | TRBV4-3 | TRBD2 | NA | TGCGCCAGCAGCTCAGGGACTAGCGGGGGCTACGAGCAGTACTTC | CASSSGTSGGYEQYF
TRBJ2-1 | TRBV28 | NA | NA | TGTGCCAGCACCCTTGTGGGGTTAGGGGATGAGCAGTTCTTC | CASTLVGLGDEQFF
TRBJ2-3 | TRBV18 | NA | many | TGTGCCAGCTCCCCGGACGCACGCGATACGCAGTATTTT | CASSPDARDTQYF
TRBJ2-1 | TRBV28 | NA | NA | TGTGCCAGCAGTTTATGGGTCAACCCCTCCTACAATGAGCAGTTCTTC | CASSLWVNPSYNEQFF
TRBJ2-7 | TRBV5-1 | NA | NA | TGCGCCAGCAGCTTTGACTCCCTTTTGGGAGAGCAGTACTTC | CASSFDSLLGEQYF
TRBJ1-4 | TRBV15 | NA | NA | TGTGCCACCAGGAGAGGGGCGGTTGCAACTAATGAAAAACTGTTTTTT | CATRRGAVATNEKLFF
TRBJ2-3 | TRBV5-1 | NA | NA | TGCGCCAGCAGCTTGAGGGCCCCACGATTGACAGATACGCAGTATTTT | CASSLRAPRLTDTQYF
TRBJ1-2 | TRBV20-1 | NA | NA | TGCAGTGCTGACTCGACAGCCTATGGCTACACCTTC | CSADSTAYGYTF
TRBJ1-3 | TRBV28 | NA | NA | TGTGCCAGCAGTTCTCCCGCAGACAACGACTCTGGAAACACCATATATTTT | CASSSPADNDSGNTIYF
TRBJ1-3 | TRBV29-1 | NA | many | TGCAGCGTTGGGGGCTCTGGAAACACCATATATTTT | CSVGGSGNTIYF
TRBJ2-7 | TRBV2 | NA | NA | TGTGCCAGCATAGGGGGGTCCTACGAGCAGTACTTC | CASIGGSYEQYF
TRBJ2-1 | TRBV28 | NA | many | TGTGCCAGCAGTGAGATCCGGGACTCCCACAATGAGCAGTTCTTC | CASSEIRDSHNEQFF
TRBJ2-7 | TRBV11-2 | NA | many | TGTGCCAGCAGCGCTAGACAGGTTTTAATCGGGGAGCAGTACTTC | CASSARQVLIGEQYF
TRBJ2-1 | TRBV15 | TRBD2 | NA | TGTGCCACCAGCAGAGAGGCGGGAGGAGGTTACAATGAGCAGTTCTTC | CATSREAGGGYNEQFF
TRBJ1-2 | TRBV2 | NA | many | TGTGCCAGCAGTGAGGGTCGGACAGCGAATTATGGCTACACCTTC | CASSEGRTANYGYTF
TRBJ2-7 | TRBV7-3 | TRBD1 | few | TGTGCCAGCAGCCCCGGGACAGGGTACCCACTGAGGTCCTACGAGCAGTACTTC | CASSPGTGYPLRSYEQYF
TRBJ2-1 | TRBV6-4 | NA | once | TGTGCCAGCAGTAGAGATAGCGGATCGTCCAATGAGCAGTTCTTC | CASSRDSGSSNEQFF
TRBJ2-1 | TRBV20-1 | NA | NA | TGCAGTGCTAGGGTGCCCAATAGGAATGAGCAGTTCTTC | CSARVPNRNEQFF
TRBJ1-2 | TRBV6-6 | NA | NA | TGTGCCAGCACCACGTCTGACAGAAGAAGGCAGGGCTACACCTTC | CASTTSDRRRQGYTF
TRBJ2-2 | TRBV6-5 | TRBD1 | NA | TGTGCCAGCAGACGACAGGGTTCGTACACCGGGGAGCTGTTTTTT | CASRRQGSYTGELFF
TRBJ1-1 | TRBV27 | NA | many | TGTGCCAGCAGTTTGCGGACACCCTGGAATGAAGCTTTCTTT | CASSLRTPWNEAFF
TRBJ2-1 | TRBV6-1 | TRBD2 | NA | TGTGCCAGCAGTGTACTCCCCGGGAGGGCAGGAGGATACAATGAGCAGTTCTTC | CASSVLPGRAGGYNEQFF
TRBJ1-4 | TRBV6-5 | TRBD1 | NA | TGTGCCAGCAGTTACTTAGGGGGCGCGACTAATGAAAAACTGTTTTTT | CASSYLGGATNEKLFF
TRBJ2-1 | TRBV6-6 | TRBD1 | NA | TGTGCCAGCAGTCAGGGACAGATCTCCTACAATGAGCAGTTCTTC | CASSQGQISYNEQFF
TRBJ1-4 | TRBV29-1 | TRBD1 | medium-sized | TGCAGCGTTGAAGGGACAGGGCAAGAAAAACTGTTTTTT | CSVEGTGQEKLFF
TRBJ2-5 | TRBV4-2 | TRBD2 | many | TGTGCCAGCAGCCAAGAAGCGGGGGGGTTTGAGACCCAGTACTTC | CASSQEAGGFETQYF
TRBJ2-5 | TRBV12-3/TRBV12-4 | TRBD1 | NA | TGTGCCAGCAGTTTGAGGGACAGATTAAGAGAGGCCCAGTACTTC | CASSLRDRLREAQYF
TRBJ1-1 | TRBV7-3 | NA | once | TGTGCCAGCAGCCCTGGACAGAATTCGAAGGTTTTCTTT | CASSPGQNSKVFF
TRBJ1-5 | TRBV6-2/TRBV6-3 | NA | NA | TGTGCCAGCAACCACGGCGGGAATCAGCCCCAGCATTTT | CASNHGGNQPQHF
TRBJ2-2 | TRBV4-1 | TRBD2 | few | TGCGCCAGCAGCCAAGATCCACGGCGGGGGGGCGAGGAGCTGTTTTTT | CASSQDPRRGGEELFF
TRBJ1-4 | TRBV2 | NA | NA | TGTGCCAGCAGTGAAGGGATGGGGAGCGAAAAACTGTTTTTT | CASSEGMGSEKLFF
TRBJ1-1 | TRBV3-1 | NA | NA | TGTGCCAGCAGCCCCGGACGAGTCGGGACTGAAGCTTTCTTT | CASSPGRVGTEAFF
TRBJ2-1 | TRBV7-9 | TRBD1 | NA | TGTGCCAGCAGCCCTCAGGGGGCCAGCTCCTACAATGAGCAGTTCTTC | CASSPQGASSYNEQFF
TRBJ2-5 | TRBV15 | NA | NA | TGTGCCACCAGCAGCAACCTAGGACACGAGACCCAGTACTTC | CATSSNLGHETQYF
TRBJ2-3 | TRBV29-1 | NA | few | TGCAGCGTGGACAGTTTTTCCACAGATACGCAGTATTTT | CSVDSFSTDTQYF
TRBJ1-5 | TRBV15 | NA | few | TGTGCCACCAGCGGTTTGACAGCAGATAGCAATCAGCCCCAGCATTTT | CATSGLTADSNQPQHF
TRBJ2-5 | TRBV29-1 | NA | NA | TGCAGCCTAGGTACAGGGATCGGAGAGACCCAGTACTTC | CSLGTGIGETQYF
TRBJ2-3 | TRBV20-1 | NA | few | TGCAGTGCCAGGGGTAGGGACATCGTCACAGATACGCAGTATTTT | CSARGRDIVTDTQYF
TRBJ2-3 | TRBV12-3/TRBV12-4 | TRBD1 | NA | TGTGCCAGCAGCCACAGGGGGCAACGCACAGATACGCAGTATTTT | CASSHRGQRTDTQYF
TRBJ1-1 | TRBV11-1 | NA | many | TGTGCCAGCAGCTATCAGCCCAGCCCGAACACTGAAGCTTTCTTT | CASSYQPSPNTEAFF
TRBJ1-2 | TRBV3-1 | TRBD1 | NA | TGTGCCAGCAGCCAAGATACCGCAGGGGGCGCGTCTAACTATGGCTACACCTTC | CASSQDTAGGASNYGYTF
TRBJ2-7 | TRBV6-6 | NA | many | TGTGCCAGCACCCCCGGACTTGTCTACGAGCAGTACTTC | CASTPGLVYEQYF
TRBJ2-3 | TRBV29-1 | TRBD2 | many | TGCAGCGTCCCAATGGCGGGAGCGACAGATACGCAGTATTTT | CSVPMAGATDTQYF
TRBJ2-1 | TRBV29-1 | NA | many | TGCAGCGTCGTATTCTATGAGCAGTTCTTC | CSVVFYEQFF
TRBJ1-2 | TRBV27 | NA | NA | TGTGCCAGCAGTTCGCTCCAGGGAATCGCTAACTATGGCTACACCTTC | CASSSLQGIANYGYTF
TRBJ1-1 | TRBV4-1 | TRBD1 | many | TGCGCCAGCAGCCCAGGACAGGGGACCACTGAAGCTTTCTTT | CASSPGQGTTEAFF
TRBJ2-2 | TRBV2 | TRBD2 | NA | TGTGCCAGCAGTGAAGCGGGGACTAGCGGGACCGGGGAGCTGTTTTTT | CASSEAGTSGTGELFF